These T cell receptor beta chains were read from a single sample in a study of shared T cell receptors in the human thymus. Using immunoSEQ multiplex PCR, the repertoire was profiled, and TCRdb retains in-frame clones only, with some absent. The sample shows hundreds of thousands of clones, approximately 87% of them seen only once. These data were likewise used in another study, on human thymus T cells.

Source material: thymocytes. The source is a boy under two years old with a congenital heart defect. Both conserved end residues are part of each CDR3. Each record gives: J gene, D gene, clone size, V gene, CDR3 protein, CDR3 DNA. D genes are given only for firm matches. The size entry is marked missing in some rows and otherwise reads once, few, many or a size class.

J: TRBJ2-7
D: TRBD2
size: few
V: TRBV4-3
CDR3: CASSQDLAGGLRYEQYF
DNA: TGCGCCAGCAGCCAAGATCTAGCGGGAGGGCTTAGGTACGAGCAGTACTTC

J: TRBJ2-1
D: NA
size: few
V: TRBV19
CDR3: CASSIADPGNNEQFF
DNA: TGTGCCAGTAGTATAGCCGACCCGGGGAACAATGAGCAGTTCTTC

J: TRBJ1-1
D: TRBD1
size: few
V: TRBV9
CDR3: CASSAGTGYMNTEAFF
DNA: TGTGCCAGCAGCGCCGGGACAGGGTATATGAACACTGAAGCTTTCTTT

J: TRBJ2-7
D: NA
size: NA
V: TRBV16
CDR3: CASSQWPGTQGDYEQYF
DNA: TGTGCCAGCAGCCAATGGCCCGGGACTCAGGGGGACTACGAGCAGTACTTC

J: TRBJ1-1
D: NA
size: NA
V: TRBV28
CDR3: CASSWLRLGGTEAFF
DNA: TGTGCCAGCAGTTGGTTGAGGCTGGGGGGCACTGAAGCTTTCTTT

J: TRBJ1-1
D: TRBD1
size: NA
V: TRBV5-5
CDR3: CASSSLLGQGLMNTEAFF
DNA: TGTGCCAGCAGCTCCTTACTCGGACAGGGACTCATGAACACTGAAGCTTTCTTT

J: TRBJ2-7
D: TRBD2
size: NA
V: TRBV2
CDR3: CASSELVGGGYEQYF
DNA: TGTGCCAGCAGTGAACTTGTTGGGGGAGGGTACGAGCAGTACTTC

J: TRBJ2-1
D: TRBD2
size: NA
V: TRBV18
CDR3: CASSPVSGRPPHEQFF
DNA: TGTGCCAGCTCACCCGTCAGCGGGAGGCCCCCCCATGAGCAGTTCTTC

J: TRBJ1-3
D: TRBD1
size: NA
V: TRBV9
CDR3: CASSVGGTDGNTIYF
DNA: TGTGCCAGCAGCGTAGGGGGGACAGACGGAAACACCATATATTTT

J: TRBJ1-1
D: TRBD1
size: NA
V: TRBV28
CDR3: CASRDNRGYTEAFF
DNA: TGTGCCAGCAGGGATAACAGGGGGTACACTGAAGCTTTCTTT

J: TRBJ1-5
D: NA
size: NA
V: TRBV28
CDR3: CASSFRREGNQPQHF
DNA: TGTGCCAGCAGTTTTCGTAGGGAGGGCAATCAGCCCCAGCATTTT